The clone carrying this T cell receptor beta chain appeared a single time. As yet, its antigen is unknown. All patients experienced relapse after autologous stem cell transplantation, and brentuximab vedotin exposure was variable. This entry belongs to a study of PD-1 blockade in classical Hodgkin lymphoma. Findings of the study overall: Among the patients, those starting nivolumab under 1 year after ASCT were excluded.

Some clones are missing from TCRdb's copy, which holds only in-frame ones; the method was immunoSEQ multiplex PCR. The sample lists 95,000 to 120,000 clones, 80% to 90% occurring once. This CDR3 has 12 amino acids. With 2 bases clipped from V and 12 bases from J, the junction kept 4 bases outside the gene matches. Germline loops: CDR1 GTSNPN, CDR2 SVGIG (reference sequence). The input for sequencing was peripheral blood mononuclear cells (PBMCs), taken before the second cycle of nivolumab. V gene TRBV30 combines with J gene TRBJ2-7; 13 bases are shared with TRBD2. The clonotype comes from a human donor with classical Hodgkin lymphoma. The CDR3 region is CAWSRTSGSLYF. DNA of the CDR3: TGTGCCTGGAGTAGGACTAGCGGGAGTCTGTACTTC.